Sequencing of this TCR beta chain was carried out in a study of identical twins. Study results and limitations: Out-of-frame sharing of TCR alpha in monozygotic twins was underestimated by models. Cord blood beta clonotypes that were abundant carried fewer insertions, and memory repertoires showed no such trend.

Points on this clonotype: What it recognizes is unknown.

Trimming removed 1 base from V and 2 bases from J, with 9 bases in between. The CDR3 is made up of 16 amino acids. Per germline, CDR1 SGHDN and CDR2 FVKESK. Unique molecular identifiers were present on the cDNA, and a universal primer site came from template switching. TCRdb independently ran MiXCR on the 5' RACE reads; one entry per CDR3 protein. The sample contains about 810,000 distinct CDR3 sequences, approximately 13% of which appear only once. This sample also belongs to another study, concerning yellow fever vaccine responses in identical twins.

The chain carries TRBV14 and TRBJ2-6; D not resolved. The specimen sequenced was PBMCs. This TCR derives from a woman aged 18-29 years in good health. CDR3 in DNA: TGTGCCAGCAGCCAAGCGGACCGAGCTGGGGCCAACGTCCTGACTTTC. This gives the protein CASSQADRAGANVLTF. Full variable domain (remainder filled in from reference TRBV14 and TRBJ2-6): EAGVTQFPSHSVIEKGQTVTLRCDPISGHDNLYWYRRVMGKEIKFLLHFVKESKQDESGMPNNRFLAERTGGTYSTLKVQPAELEDSGVYFCASSQADRAGANVLTFGAGSRLTVL.